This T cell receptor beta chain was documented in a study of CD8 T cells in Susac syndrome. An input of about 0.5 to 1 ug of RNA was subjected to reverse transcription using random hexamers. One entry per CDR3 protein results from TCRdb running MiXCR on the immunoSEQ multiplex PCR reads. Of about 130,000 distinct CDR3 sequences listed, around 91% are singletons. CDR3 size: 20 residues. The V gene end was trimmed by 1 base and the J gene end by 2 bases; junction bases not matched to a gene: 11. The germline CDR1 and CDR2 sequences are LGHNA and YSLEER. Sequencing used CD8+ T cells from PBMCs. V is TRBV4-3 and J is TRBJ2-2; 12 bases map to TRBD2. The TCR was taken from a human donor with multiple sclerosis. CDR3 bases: TGCGCCAGCAGCCAAGGCCCCGGGACTAGCGGGCCGGGAAACACCGGGGAGCTGTTTTTT. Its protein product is CASSQGPGTSGPGNTGELFF.